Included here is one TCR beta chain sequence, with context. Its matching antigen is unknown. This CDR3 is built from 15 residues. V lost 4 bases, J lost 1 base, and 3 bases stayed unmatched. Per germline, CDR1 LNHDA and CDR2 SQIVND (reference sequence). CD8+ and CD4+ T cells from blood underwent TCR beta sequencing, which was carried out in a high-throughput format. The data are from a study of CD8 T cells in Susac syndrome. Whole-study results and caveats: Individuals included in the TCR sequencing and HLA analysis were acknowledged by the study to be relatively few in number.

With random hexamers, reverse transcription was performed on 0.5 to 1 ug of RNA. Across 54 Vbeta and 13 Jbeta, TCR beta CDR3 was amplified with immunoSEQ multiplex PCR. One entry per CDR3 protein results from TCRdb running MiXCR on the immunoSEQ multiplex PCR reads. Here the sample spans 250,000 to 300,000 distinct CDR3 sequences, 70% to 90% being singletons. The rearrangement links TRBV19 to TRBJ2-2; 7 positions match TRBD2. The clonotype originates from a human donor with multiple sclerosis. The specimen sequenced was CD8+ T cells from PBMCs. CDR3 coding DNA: TGTGCCAGTAGTACTCTAGCGGTGAACACCGGGGAGCTGTTTTTT. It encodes CASSTLAVNTGELFF.